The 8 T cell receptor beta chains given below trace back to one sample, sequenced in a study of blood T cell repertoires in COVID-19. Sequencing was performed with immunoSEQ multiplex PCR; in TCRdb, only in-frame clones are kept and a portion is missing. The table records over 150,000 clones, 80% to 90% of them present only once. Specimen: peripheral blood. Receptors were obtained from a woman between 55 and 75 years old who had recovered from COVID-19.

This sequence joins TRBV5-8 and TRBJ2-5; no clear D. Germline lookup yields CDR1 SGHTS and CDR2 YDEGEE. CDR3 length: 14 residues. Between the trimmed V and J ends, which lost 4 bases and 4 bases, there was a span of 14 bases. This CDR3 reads CASSPPLRGETQYF. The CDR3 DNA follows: TGTGCCAGCAGCCCCCCCCTCCGAGGAGAGACCCAGTACTTC.

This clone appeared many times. The CDR3 is CASSVDSGDQPQHF. CDR3 DNA sequence: TGTGCCAGCAGCGTAGACTCGGGGGATCAGCCCCAGCATTTT. The chain recombines TRBV9 with TRBJ1-5; D perhaps matches TRBD1 (5 bases). V lost 0 bases and J lost 5, with 9 bases in between. CDR3 size: 14 residues. The germline gives CDR1 SGDLS, CDR2 YYNGEE.

CDR3 in DNA: TGTGCCAGCAGAGATTCCGGACAGGGCAGGGAGACCCAGTACTTC. This gives the protein CASRDSGQGRETQYF. The chain joins TRBV6-5 to TRBJ2-5; 8 nucleotides align to TRBD1. With V trimmed by 6 bases and J by 5 bases, 11 bases remained unmatched. There are 15 residues in the CDR3. Per germline, CDR1 MNHEY and CDR2 SVGAGI.

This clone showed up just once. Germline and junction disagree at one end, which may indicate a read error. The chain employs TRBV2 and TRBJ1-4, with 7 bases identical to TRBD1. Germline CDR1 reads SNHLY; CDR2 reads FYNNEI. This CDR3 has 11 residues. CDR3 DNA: TGTGCCAGCAGTGTACAGGGGATTTTAGTTTTT. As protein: CASSVQGILVF.

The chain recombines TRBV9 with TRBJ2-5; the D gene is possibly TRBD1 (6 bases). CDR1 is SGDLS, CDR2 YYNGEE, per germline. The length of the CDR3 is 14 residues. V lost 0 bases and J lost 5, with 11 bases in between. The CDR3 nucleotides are TGTGCCAGCAGCGTAGGGGTACAGGGCGAGACCCAGTACTTC. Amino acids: CASSVGVQGETQYF.

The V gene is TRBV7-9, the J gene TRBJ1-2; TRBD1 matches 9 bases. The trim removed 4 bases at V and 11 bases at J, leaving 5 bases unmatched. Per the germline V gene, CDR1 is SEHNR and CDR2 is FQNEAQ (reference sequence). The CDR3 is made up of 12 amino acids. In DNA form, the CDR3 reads TGTGCCAGCAGCTCGGACAGGGGTAGTTACACCTTC. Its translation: CASSSDRGSYTF.

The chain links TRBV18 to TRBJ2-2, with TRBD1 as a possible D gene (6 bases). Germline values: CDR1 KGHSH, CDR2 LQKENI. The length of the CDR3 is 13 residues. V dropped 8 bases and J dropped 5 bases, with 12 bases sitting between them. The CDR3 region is CASQEQGTGELFF. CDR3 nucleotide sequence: TGTGCCAGCCAAGAGCAGGGGACCGGGGAGCTGTTTTTT.

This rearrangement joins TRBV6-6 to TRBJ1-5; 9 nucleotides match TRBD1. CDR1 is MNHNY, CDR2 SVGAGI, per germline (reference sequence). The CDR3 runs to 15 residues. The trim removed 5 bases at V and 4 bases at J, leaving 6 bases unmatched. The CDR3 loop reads CASSGPDRGNQPQHF. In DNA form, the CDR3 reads TGTGCCAGCAGTGGCCCTGACAGGGGGAATCAGCCCCAGCATTTT.